The present entry profiles one T cell receptor (beta chain) with its context. Its antigen is unknown. Qualities for individual bases were not recorded, and no much larger clone is one base off. The method was the immunoSEQ multiplex PCR assay. Sourced from immuneACCESS, this table was stored by TCRdb with only in-frame sequences that have V and J called. A share of the clones is absent; for the studies checked, an unresolved V gene accounts for under half, and the remainder has no known explanation. This sample lists about 59,000 clones; 90% to 95% were detected once. The ten largest clones capture approximately 4.2% of the sample. A distance of 8 bases separates the germline ends of V and J, which lose 1 base and 2 bases respectively. Inclusive of the bounding cysteine and phenylalanine, the CDR3 is 14 residues long. Just CDR3 DNA is preserved here, 42 bases in frame from base 1. The germline V gene specifies SGHNT as CDR1 and YENEEA as CDR2.

The sample originates from a study of technical replicates of blood from a handful of donors (dated by TCRdb to between 2016 and 2019). Sequenced sample: PBMCs. The receptor was isolated from a human donor in good health. Some clones in this sample may be carry-over from other donors' samples. The chain is made from TRBV11-3 and TRBJ1-1; a weak D assignment points to TRBD1 (5 bases agree). The CDR3 reads CASSLGGDNTEAFF. The bases are TGTGCCAGCAGCTTAGGCGGGGACAACACTGAAGCTTTCTTT.